These 4 T cell receptor beta chains came from one sample sequenced in a study of blood T cell repertoires in COVID-19. Method: immunoSEQ multiplex PCR; TCRdb's copy keeps in-frame clones and lacks some. In the table there are about 50,000 clones, about 88% of which are singletons. The sample taken for sequencing was peripheral blood. These receptors all come from a human donor in a cohort sampled during active COVID-19.

The chain uses TRBV5-4 and TRBJ1-2, with 7 bases that match TRBD1. J gave up 1 base and V 5 bases, and 5 bases lay outside the gene matches. This CDR3 contains 14 residues. The germline gives CDR1 SGHNT, CDR2 YYREEE (reference sequence). This chain's CDR3 is CASSRDSVNYGYTF. The CDR3 DNA is TGTGCCAGCAGTCGGGACAGCGTTAACTATGGCTACACCTTC.

This clone occurred once. V is TRBV24-1 and J is TRBJ2-1, with 10 bases that match TRBD2. The CDR3 length is 18 residues. The germline V gene has CDR1 KGHDR and CDR2 SFDVKD. V dropped 3 bases and J dropped 3; count of bases not matched to a gene: 10. CDR3 nucleotides: TGTGCCACCAGTGATCCGGCCCGGACTAGCGGTCACTACAATGAGCAGTTCTTC. Translating it yields CATSDPARTSGHYNEQFF.

The chain carries TRBV7-9 and TRBJ1-4; tentatively, D is TRBD1 (5 bases). V was shortened by 3 bases and J by 6 bases, with 11 bases between the two germline ends. This CDR3 is built from 14 residues. From germline, CDR1 is SEHNR and CDR2 FQNEAQ (reference sequence). The CDR3 nucleotides are TGTGCCAGCAGCTTGGGAGGGGAGGATGAAAAACTGTTTTTT. Amino acids: CASSLGGEDEKLFF. Using reference TRBV7-9 and TRBJ1-4 for the parts outside the CDR3, the full variable domain is DTGVSQNPRHKITKRGQNVTFRCDPISEHNRLYWYRQTLGQGPEFLTYFQNEAQLEKSRLLSDRFSAERPKGSFSTLEIQRTEQGDSAMYLCASSLGGEDEKLFFGSGTQLSVL.

The V and J genes are TRBV7-3 and TRBJ2-5, with TRBD2 matching over 12 bases. After removal of 6 bases from V and 5 bases from J, the junction contained 7 bases not matched to a gene. There are 15 residues in the CDR3. Germline values: CDR1 SGHTA, CDR2 FQGTGA. CDR3 bases: TGTGCCAGCAGTCTAGCGGGGGGGTACACGGAGACCCAGTACTTC. Translated: CASSLAGGYTETQYF.